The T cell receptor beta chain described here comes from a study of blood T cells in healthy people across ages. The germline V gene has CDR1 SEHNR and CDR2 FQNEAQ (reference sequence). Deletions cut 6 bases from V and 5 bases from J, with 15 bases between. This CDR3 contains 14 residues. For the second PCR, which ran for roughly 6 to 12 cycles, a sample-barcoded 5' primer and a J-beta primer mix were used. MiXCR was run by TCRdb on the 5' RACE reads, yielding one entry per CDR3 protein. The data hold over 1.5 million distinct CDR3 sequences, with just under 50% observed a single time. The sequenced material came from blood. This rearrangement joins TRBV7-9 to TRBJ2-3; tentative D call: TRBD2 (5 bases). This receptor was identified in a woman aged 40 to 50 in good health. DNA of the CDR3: TGTGCCAGCAGTGGGGAGAAGTTTCAAGATACGCAGTATTTT. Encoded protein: CASSGEKFQDTQYF.